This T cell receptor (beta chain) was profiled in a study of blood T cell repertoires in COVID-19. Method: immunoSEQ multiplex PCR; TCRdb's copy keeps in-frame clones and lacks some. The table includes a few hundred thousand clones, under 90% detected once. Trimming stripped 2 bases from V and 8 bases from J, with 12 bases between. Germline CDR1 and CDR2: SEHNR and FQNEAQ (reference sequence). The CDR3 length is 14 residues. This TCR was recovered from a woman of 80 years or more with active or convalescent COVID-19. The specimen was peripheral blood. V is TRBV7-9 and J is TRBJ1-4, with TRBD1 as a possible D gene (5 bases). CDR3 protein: CASSLRGSLEKLFF. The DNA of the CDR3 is TGTGCCAGCAGCTTAAGGGGTAGTTTGGAAAAACTGTTTTTT.